This TCR beta chain was sequenced in a study of T cell responses to AZD1222 COVID-19 vaccine. The overall study: Pooling covered second doses at about 4 or about 12 weeks. General observations from the study: Clonal diversity may have been underestimated, and the donors were mostly white British, with more females than males. The breadth and depth of Spike-specific TCRs increased once two AZD1222 doses had been given.

V lost 8 bases to trimming and J lost 6 bases; unmatched junction nucleotides: 13. CDR1 is MGHDK and CDR2 is SYGVNS in the germline V gene. This CDR3 contains 14 residues. Using immunoSEQ multiplex PCR, the repertoire was profiled, and TCRdb retains in-frame clones only, with some absent. The sample yields around 120,000 clones, 92% seen once. On this clone: No antigen is known for it.

The V gene is TRBV25-1, the J gene TRBJ2-7; 7 bases match TRBD1. This receptor was identified in an adult in good health. The sample here was peripheral blood, taken on day 0 of AZD1222 vaccination. The DNA for the CDR3 is TGTGCCAGCGCCCCGGGACAGTTGGGGCGCGAGCAGTACTTC. This translates into CASAPGQLGREQYF.